These 22 T cell receptor beta chains originate from one sample sequenced in a study of identical twins. MiXCR was run by TCRdb on the 5' RACE reads, yielding one entry per CDR3 protein. The sample has 500,000 or so distinct CDR3 sequences; 11% to 15% are singletons. This sample also appeared in a second study, on yellow fever vaccine responses in identical twins.

The specimen sequenced was CD4+ T cells sorted from blood. Receptors were obtained from a woman younger than 30 in good health.

Many counts were recorded for this clonotype. V is TRBV5-1 and J is TRBJ2-1, with 10 bases identical to TRBD2. CDR3 length: 13 residues. Germline V lookup: CDR1 SGHRS, CDR2 YFSETQ. Losses at the gene ends were 7 bases for V and 7 bases for J; bases not matched to a gene: 5. The CDR3 is CASAVSGRNEQFF. DNA of the CDR3: TGCGCCAGCGCGGTTAGCGGGAGGAATGAGCAGTTCTTC. Full variable domain (outside the CDR3, taken from reference TRBV5-1 and TRBJ2-1): KAGVTQTPRYLIKTRGQQVTLSCSPISGHRSVSWYQQTPGQGLQFLFEYFSETQRNKGNFPGRFSGRQFSNSRSEMNVSTLELGDSALYLCASAVSGRNEQFFGPGTRLTVL.

This clonotype has only a few counts. This chain links TRBV15 with TRBJ2-1, with 10 positions matching TRBD2. Germline V lookup: CDR1 LNHNV, CDR2 YYDKDF (reference sequence). The V segment lost 4 bases and the J segment 2 bases; nucleotides outside the gene matches: 2. This CDR3 is 15 amino acids long. The CDR3 DNA reads TGTGCCACCAGCACTAGCGGGAGTACCTACAATGAGCAGTTCTTC. This translates into CATSTSGSTYNEQFF. The full variable domain, completed using reference TRBV15 and TRBJ2-1, is DAMVIQNPRYQVTQFGKPVTLSCSQTLNHNVMYWYQQKSSQAPKLLFHYYDKDFNNEADTPDNFQSRRPNTSFCFLDIRSPGLGDTAMYLCATSTSGSTYNEQFFGPGTRLTVL.

Regarding this clonotype: A much bigger clone sits one base away, suggesting this may be a read error. V and J are TRBV20-1 and TRBJ2-1; D is possibly TRBD1 or TRBD2 (6 bases each). The germline V gene encodes CDR1 DFQATT and CDR2 SNEGSKA (reference sequence). There are 17 residues in the CDR3. The CDR3 region has the DNA TGCTGTGCTAGAGATGTTAAGACGGGGGCAGATGGCAATGAGCAGTTCTTC. Residues: CCARDVKTGADGNEQFF.

This chain links TRBV5-1 with TRBJ1-2; possible D gene TRBD1, 6 bases. V was cut by 2 bases and J by 3 bases, with 8 bases left in between. This CDR3 has 13 residues. Germline V gene sequence: CDR1 SGHRS, CDR2 YFSETQ. The CDR3 is CASSLGQHYGYTF. CDR3 coding DNA: TGCGCCAGCAGCTTAGGACAGCACTATGGCTACACCTTC.

The chain is built from TRBV10-3 and TRBJ2-7; D is uncertain. Trimming stripped 2 bases from V and 3 bases from J, with 2 bases between. This CDR3 is 11 amino acids long. Germline V lookup: CDR1 ENHRY, CDR2 SYGVKD. CDR3 in amino acids: CAISELYEQYF. The CDR3 DNA sequence: TGTGCCATCAGTGAGCTCTACGAGCAGTACTTC.

This clonotype occurred a few times. The chain joins TRBV6-2 or TRBV6-3 to TRBJ2-1; 7 bases are shared with TRBD2. The CDR3 consists of 14 residues. Germline trimming cut 7 bases from V and 4 bases from J; bases unmatched to any gene: 7. CDR1 MNHEY and CDR2 SVGEGT come from the germline V gene. This CDR3 is CASNPNGGYNEQFF. The DNA of the CDR3 is TGTGCCAGCAACCCAAACGGGGGGTACAATGAGCAGTTCTTC.

In this sample, this clonotype turned up once. The gene calls are TRBV4-2 and TRBJ2-3; TRBD2 aligns across 11 bases. The J segment lost 5 bases and the V segment lost 0 bases, leaving 7 bases of the junction unmatched. This CDR3 contains 17 residues. Germline V gene data show CDR1 as LGHNA and CDR2 as YNFKEQ. CDR3 amino acids: CASSQDPSGGTGDTQYF. The CDR3 region has the DNA TGTGCCAGCAGCCAAGATCCTAGCGGGGGGACGGGAGATACGCAGTATTTT.

Only a few counts were recorded for this clonotype. The chain combines TRBV3-1 with TRBJ2-1, with 11 bases that match TRBD1. The J segment lost 9 bases and the V segment lost 4 bases, leaving 8 bases of the junction unmatched. The CDR3 runs 15 residues. Germline loops: CDR1 LGHDT, CDR2 YNNKEL (reference sequence). Here the CDR3 reads CASSPPGQGEAEQFF. CDR3 DNA sequence: TGTGCCAGCAGCCCACCGGGACAGGGGGAAGCTGAGCAGTTCTTC.

The sample holds many counts of this clonotype. CDR3 DNA: TGTGCCAGCAGTTTGCTCTTACGCCACAATGAGCAGTTCTTC. The encoded protein is CASSLLLRHNEQFF. The chain uses TRBV12-3 or TRBV12-4 and TRBJ2-1; D is ambiguous. The CDR3 covers 14 residues. V was cut by 3 bases and J by 5 bases, with 11 bases left in between.

The chain carries TRBV18 and TRBJ2-7; D gene uncertain. V lost 1 base and J 5 bases, leaving 3 bases between the germline ends. Germline CDR1 is KGHSH and CDR2 is LQKENI. CDR3 length equals 11 residues. This CDR3 is CASSPQNEQYF. CDR3 sequence (DNA): TGTGCCAGCTCACCACAAAACGAGCAGTACTTC.

The J gene is TRBJ2-1, the V gene TRBV20-1; D uncertain. The CDR3 extends over 14 amino acids. V dropped 6 bases and J dropped 3 bases, with 15 bases sitting between them. Germline CDR1 is DFQATT and CDR2 is SNEGSKA (reference sequence). The chain's CDR3 is CSANPLTLYNEQFF. CDR3 in DNA: TGCAGTGCGAACCCTCTTACCCTCTACAATGAGCAGTTCTTC.

This clonotype turned up a few times. The gene calls are TRBV9 and TRBJ2-1; perhaps D is TRBD1 or TRBD2 (6 bases each). There are 13 residues in the CDR3. Trimming removed 0 bases at V and 6 bases at J, with 7 bases between. CDR1 is SGDLS and CDR2 is YYNGEE in the germline V gene. The CDR3 loop is CASSVEGGNEQFF. The CDR3 DNA reads as TGTGCCAGCAGCGTAGAGGGGGGCAATGAGCAGTTCTTC.

The chain recombines TRBV29-1 with TRBJ1-3, with D tentatively TRBD1 (5 bases). Germline V gives CDR1 SQVTM, CDR2 ANQGSEA. Trimming took 5 bases from V and 0 from J, leaving 11 bases between them. This CDR3 comprises 14 residues. Here the CDR3 DNA reads TGCAGCGTTTCGGGGCTCCTCTCTGGAAACACCATATATTTT. It yields the protein CSVSGLLSGNTIYF. The full variable domain, completed using reference TRBV29-1 and TRBJ1-3, is SAVISQKPSRDICQRGTSLTIQCQVDSQVTMMFWYRQQPGQSLTLIATANQGSEATYESGFVIDKFPISRPNLTFSTLTVSNMSPEDSSIYLCSVSGLLSGNTIYFGEGSWLTVV.

As DNA, the CDR3 is TGTGCCAGCTCACCACCCATTGGGTCTGGGGCCAACGTCCTGACTTTC. Amino acids: CASSPPIGSGANVLTF. The rearrangement uses TRBV18 and TRBJ2-6; D call uncertain. From germline, CDR1 is KGHSH and CDR2 LQKENI. With 0 bases removed from V and 1 base from J, the gap between germline ends came to 7 bases. The CDR3 extends over 16 amino acids.

This clonotype was picked up many times. The chain employs TRBV5-1 and TRBJ2-3; D unclear. The germline V gene has CDR1 SGHRS and CDR2 YFSETQ. There are 13 residues in the CDR3. V was shortened by 3 bases and J by 2 bases, with 7 bases between the two germline ends. Here the CDR3 DNA reads TGCGCCAGCAGCTCAGGAGACACAGATACGCAGTATTTT. Translated: CASSSGDTDTQYF.

This CDR3 reads CAISPRSSGGSPEAFF. The CDR3 nucleotides read TGTGCCATCAGTCCGAGATCTTCTGGGGGAAGCCCTGAAGCTTTCTTT. The genes are TRBV10-3 and TRBJ1-1; D might be TRBD1 (5 bases). The ends were cut back, 5 bases at V and 6 bases at J, with 22 bases in the middle. Germline V lookup: CDR1 ENHRY, CDR2 SYGVKD. The CDR3 length is 16 residues.

The chain links TRBV28 to TRBJ2-5; D might be TRBD1 or TRBD2, each matching 6 bases. Trimming pared 4 bases from V and 4 bases from J, leaving 10 bases between. The CDR3 loop spans 13 amino acids. Germline V CDR1 and CDR2: MDHEN, SYDVKM. The CDR3 nucleotides read TGTGCCAGCAGTTGGGGGGCTGTAGAGACCCAGTACTTC. Protein: CASSWGAVETQYF.

In this sample, this clonotype turned up a few times. The V call is TRBV5-1, the J call TRBJ1-2, with D possibly matching TRBD1 (6 bases). Germline loops: CDR1 SGHRS, CDR2 YFSETQ. V was shortened by 3 bases and J by 2 bases, with 11 bases between the two germline ends. The CDR3 totals 14 residues. CDR3 sequence reads: CASSSFTGNYGYTF. For the CDR3, the DNA is TGCGCCAGCAGCTCCTTTACAGGGAACTATGGCTACACCTTC.

The chain couples TRBV27 to TRBJ2-4, with 8 bases lining up with TRBD1. CDR1 MNHEY and CDR2 SMNVEV come from the germline V gene (reference sequence). Trimming at V came to 5 bases and at J to 0 bases, leaving 3 bases not matched to a gene. This CDR3 has 15 amino acids. The CDR3 DNA reads TGTGCCAGCAGTACGGACAGGGCAGCCAAAAACATTCAGTACTTC. It yields the protein CASSTDRAAKNIQYF.

The rearrangement links TRBV12-3 or TRBV12-4 to TRBJ2-2, with D possibly called TRBD1 or TRBD2 (5 bases each). This CDR3 comprises 16 residues. V lost 1 base to trimming and J lost 3 bases, with 12 bases between them. The chain's CDR3 is CASSLGERGDTGELFF. DNA for the CDR3: TGTGCCAGCAGTTTAGGCGAGCGAGGGGACACCGGGGAGCTGTTTTTT.

This clonotype was picked up a small number of times. The rearrangement uses TRBV11-2 and TRBJ2-7; tentative D call: TRBD1 (6 bases). The CDR3 sequence is 14 residues long. The germline V gene encodes CDR1 SGHAT and CDR2 FQNNGV. Trimming stripped 3 bases from V and 2 bases from J, with 11 bases between. The CDR3 nucleotides read TGTGCCAGCAGCTTTTGGCAGGGGCCCTACGAGCAGTACTTC. This gives the protein CASSFWQGPYEQYF.

The J gene is TRBJ1-5, the V gene TRBV6-1, with 10 bases fitting TRBD1. Germline CDR1 reads MNHNS; CDR2 reads SASEGT. The CDR3 extends over 14 amino acids. Losses at the gene ends were 4 bases for V and 6 bases for J; bases not matched to a gene: 3. CDR3 in amino acids: CASSAGTGVQPQHF. The CDR3 DNA follows: TGTGCCAGCAGTGCCGGGACAGGGGTTCAGCCCCAGCATTTT.